This T cell receptor beta chain emerged from a study of blood T cell repertoires in COVID-19. Overall study context: There were acute and convalescent COVID-19 samples, and they came from the United States, Italy and Spain. PBMCs, B-cell-depleted T cells, or T cells were the source of the cDNA or gDNA that made up the material.

Methods used by the authors: Reference gene primer amplification in the assay estimated nucleated cell counts. Libraries were prepared by immunoSEQ multiplex PCR; TCRdb keeps only in-frame clonotypes and omits some of them. The DNA gave D and trimming, while V, J and clone size come from that table. In the table there are a few hundred thousand clones, approximately 80% of which are singletons. Germline assignment: CDR1 LGHDT and CDR2 YNNKEL (reference sequence). There are 13 residues in the CDR3. V lost 7 bases, J lost 6 bases, and 8 bases stayed unmatched. This TCR came from a woman aged 18-29 years with acute or convalescent COVID-19. Sample: peripheral blood. The chain uses TRBV3-1 (or the pseudogene TRBV3-2) and TRBJ2-7, with TRBD1 identical over 8 bases. CDR3 residues: CASNPDRGPEQYF. CDR3 sequence (DNA): TGTGCCAGCAACCCAGACAGGGGTCCCGAGCAGTACTTC.